This T cell receptor (beta chain) appears in the sequencing data of a study of blood T cell repertoires in COVID-19. Study-level background: Acute and convalescent COVID-19 samples came from the United States, Italy and Spain.

Trimming took off 0 bases at V and 5 bases at J, with 12 bases between the two ends. Germline values: CDR1 SGDLS, CDR2 YYNGEE. The CDR3 is 14 amino acids. Sequencing used immunoSEQ multiplex PCR; TCRdb keeps in-frame clones, though not all of them. The data show about 240,000 clones, with less than 90% seen just once and 6.2% held by the top ten. The receptor was derived from a man in his fifties or sixties with acute or convalescent COVID-19. Sample: peripheral blood. V usage is TRBV9 and J usage is TRBJ2-7; perhaps TRBD2 as D (6 bases). This CDR3 is CASSVGSGVNEQYF. The DNA of the CDR3 is TGTGCCAGCAGCGTAGGGTCGGGAGTGAACGAGCAGTACTTC.